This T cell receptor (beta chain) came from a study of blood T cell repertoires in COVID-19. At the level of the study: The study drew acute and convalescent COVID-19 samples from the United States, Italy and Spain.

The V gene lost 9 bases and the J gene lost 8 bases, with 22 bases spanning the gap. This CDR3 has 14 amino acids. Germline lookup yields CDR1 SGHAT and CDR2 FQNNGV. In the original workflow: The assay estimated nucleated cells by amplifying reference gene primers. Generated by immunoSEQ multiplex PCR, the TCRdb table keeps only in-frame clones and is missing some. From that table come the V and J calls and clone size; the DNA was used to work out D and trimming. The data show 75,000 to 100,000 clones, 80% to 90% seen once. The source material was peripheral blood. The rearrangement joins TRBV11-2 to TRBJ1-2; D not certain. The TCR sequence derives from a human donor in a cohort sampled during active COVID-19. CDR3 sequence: CASRRPGVGTGYTF. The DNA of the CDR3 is TGTGCCAGTCGTCGTCCGGGTGTCGGCACGGGCTACACCTTC.